The source of this TCR beta chain is a study of cytomegalovirus exposure and HLA in healthy donors. Concerning this clone: The antigen is unknown.

The V gene end was trimmed by 4 bases and the J gene end by 9 bases; junction bases not matched to a gene: 12. This CDR3 region has 16 residues. Germline CDR1 and CDR2: SNHLY and FYNNEI. Primers for the PCR totalled 60 Vbeta and 13 Jbeta. Clones were read by immunoSEQ multiplex PCR, and TCRdb kept only the in-frame ones, dropping some. The sample consists of about 150,000 clones, around 78% of them appearing once. Overall study findings and caveats: Common viral pathogens seemed to be connected with several of the most significant clusters, according to a later analysis. A later analysis linked a missense DCLRE1C variant to TCR beta V- and J-gene trimming.

Specimen: PBMCs. This TCR came from a woman under 30 in good health and CMV-seronegative. The genes are TRBV2 and TRBJ2-1, with TRBD2 matching over 10 bases. The CDR3 loop reads CASSGDGGLAGAEQFF. Written as DNA, the CDR3 is TGTGCCAGCAGTGGAGATGGGGGGCTAGCGGGGGCTGAGCAGTTCTTC.